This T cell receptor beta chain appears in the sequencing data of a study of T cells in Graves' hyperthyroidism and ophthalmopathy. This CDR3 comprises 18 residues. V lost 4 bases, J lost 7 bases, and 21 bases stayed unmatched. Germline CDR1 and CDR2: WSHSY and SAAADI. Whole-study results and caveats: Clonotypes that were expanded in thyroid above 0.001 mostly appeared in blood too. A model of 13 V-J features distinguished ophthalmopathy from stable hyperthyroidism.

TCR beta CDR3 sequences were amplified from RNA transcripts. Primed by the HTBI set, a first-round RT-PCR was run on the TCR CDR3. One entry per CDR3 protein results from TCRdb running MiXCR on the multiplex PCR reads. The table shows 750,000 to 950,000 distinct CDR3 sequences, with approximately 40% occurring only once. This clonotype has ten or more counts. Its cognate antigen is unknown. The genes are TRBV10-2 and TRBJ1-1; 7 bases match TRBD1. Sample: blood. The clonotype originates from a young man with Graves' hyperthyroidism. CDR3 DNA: TGCGCCAGCAGTGCCTCGAGCCGGGACAGCCTTACTCCGTATGAAGCTTTCTTT. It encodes CASSASSRDSLTPYEAFF.